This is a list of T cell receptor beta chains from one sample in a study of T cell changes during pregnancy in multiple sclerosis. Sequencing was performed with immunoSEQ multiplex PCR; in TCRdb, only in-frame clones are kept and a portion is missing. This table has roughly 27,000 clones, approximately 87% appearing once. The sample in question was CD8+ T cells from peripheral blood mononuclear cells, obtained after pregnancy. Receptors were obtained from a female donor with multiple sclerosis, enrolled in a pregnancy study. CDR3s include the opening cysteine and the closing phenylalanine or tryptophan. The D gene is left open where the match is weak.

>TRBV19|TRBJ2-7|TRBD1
CASSIGDRVIYEQYF
TGTGCCAGTAGTATCGGGGACAGGGTGATCTACGAGCAGTACTTC
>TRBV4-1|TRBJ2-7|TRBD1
CASGAAGGYEQYF
TGCGCCAGCGGCGCCGCAGGGGGCTACGAGCAGTACTTC
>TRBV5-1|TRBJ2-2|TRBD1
CASSSRTGSNTGELFF
TGCGCCAGCAGCTCCCGGACAGGCTCGAACACCGGGGAGCTGTTTTTT
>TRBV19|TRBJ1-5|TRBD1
CASKVEQGLHQTQHF
TGTGCCAGTAAAGTGGAACAGGGGTTACATCAAACCCAGCATTTT
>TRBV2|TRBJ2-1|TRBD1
CASSSDRVGYNEQFF
TGTGCCAGCAGCAGCGACAGGGTTGGGTACAATGAGCAGTTCTTC
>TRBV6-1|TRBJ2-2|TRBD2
CASSEWLAGGLTNTGELFF
TGTGCCAGCAGTGAATGGCTAGCGGGGGGTCTCACAAACACCGGGGAGCTGTTTTTT
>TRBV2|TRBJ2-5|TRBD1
CARDRGHETQYF
TGTGCCAGAGACAGGGGGCACGAGACCCAGTACTTC
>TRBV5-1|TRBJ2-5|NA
CASSGAQVVTQYF
TGCGCCAGCAGCGGGGCCCAAGTTGTTACCCAGTACTTC
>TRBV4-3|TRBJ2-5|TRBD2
CASSRQLAGGAETQYF
TGCGCCAGCAGCCGCCAGCTTGCGGGGGGAGCTGAGACCCAGTACTTC
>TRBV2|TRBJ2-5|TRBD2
CASSEGLAGGLDLYQETQYF
TGTGCCAGCAGTGAAGGACTAGCGGGGGGGCTTGACCTGTACCAAGAGACCCAGTACTTC
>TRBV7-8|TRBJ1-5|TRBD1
CASSLTGAYSNQPQHF
TGTGCCAGCAGCTTGACAGGGGCCTATAGCAATCAGCCCCAGCATTTT
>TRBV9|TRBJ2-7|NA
CASSGDWGPYEQYF
TGTGCCAGCAGCGGAGATTGGGGCCCCTACGAGCAGTACTTC
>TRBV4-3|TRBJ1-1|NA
CASSQTGYTEAFF
TGCGCCAGCAGCCAAACAGGGTACACTGAAGCTTTCTTT